What follows describes a single T cell receptor (beta chain). The CDR3 spans 16 residues. The ends lost 0 bases at V and 5 bases at J; junction bases unmatched: 9. CDR1 is SGHRS, CDR2 YFSETQ, per germline. The data stem from a study of shared T cell receptors in the human thymus. The repertoire was sequenced with immunoSEQ multiplex PCR; TCRdb's copy has only in-frame clones and lacks some. The data show roughly 560,000 clones, more than 75% seen once. These data were also filed under a second study, of human thymus T cells. This second study says: Samples came from healthy Finnish infants during open corrective cardiac surgery.

The TCR was taken from a boy in the first two years of life with a congenital heart defect. V usage is TRBV5-1 and J usage is TRBJ2-5; 8 bases are a match to TRBD1. Sequencing used thymocytes. CDR3: CASSLAGNRGDETQYF. The CDR3 DNA sequence: TGCGCCAGCAGCTTGGCCGGGAACAGGGGGGATGAGACCCAGTACTTC.